This T cell receptor (beta chain) is from a study of human T cells and chemical hapten exposure. Time point of the sample: patch test 1, 2 weeks after DPC sensitization. Treatment indicated: therapeutic diphenylcyclopropenone sensitization with weekly scalp DPC. Points from the study as a whole: As the donors had alopecia, their immune response may differ from healthy people's. Counts of expanded TCRs (at PT1) showed a positive correlation with patch test score. In comparison with controls, expanded TCRs gave rise to a significantly larger number of large CDR3 similarity clusters.

Germline V CDR1 and CDR2: MNHEY, SVGAGI. V shed 0 bases and J 10 bases; nucleotides not matched to a gene: 9. The length of the CDR3 is 16 residues. MiXCR, applied by TCRdb to the RACE reads, yields one record per CDR3 protein. The table includes tens of thousands of distinct CDR3 sequences, around 9% detected once. This clonotype showed up many times. As yet, its antigen is unknown. This specimen consisted of whole blood, obtained in connection with sensitization to the hapten diphenylcyclopropenone (DPC). The chain carries TRBV6-5 and TRBJ1-6, with 7 positions matching TRBD1. The sequence was obtained from a woman between 45 and 60 years old with alopecia areata. Some clones in this sample may be carry-over from other donors' samples. The CDR3 loop reads CASSYSKGATGSPLHF. The CDR3 DNA is TGTGCCAGCAGTTACTCGAAGGGGGCTACCGGCTCACCCCTCCACTTT.